The rows below give T cell receptor beta chains drawn from one sample of a study of blood T cell repertoires in COVID-19. Only in-frame clones appear in the TCRdb table, and some are missing; sequencing was by immunoSEQ multiplex PCR. The sample includes 250,000 to 300,000 clones, around 78% of them seen just once. Sequencing was performed on peripheral blood. All receptors come from a man aged 60-69 years who had recovered from COVID-19. CDR3s include the opening cysteine and the closing phenylalanine or tryptophan. The D gene is left open where the match is weak. The size entry is marked missing in some rows and otherwise reads once, few, many or a size class.

clone_size	d_call	v_call	j_call	cdr3_nt	cdr3_aa
-	TRBD1	TRBV7-8	TRBJ2-7	TGTGCCAGCAGCCTAGGGACAGGGGGAACCTACGAGCAGTACTTC	CASSLGTGGTYEQYF
-	TRBD1	TRBV10-3	TRBJ1-1	TGTGCCATCAGTAAAACAGGGGTGGACACTGAAGCTTTCTTT	CAISKTGVDTEAFF
once	-	TRBV7-9	TRBJ1-2	TGTGCCAGCATCCCGGGGGGCTTTAACTATGGCTACACCTTC	CASIPGGFNYGYTF
-	TRBD1	TRBV23-1	TRBJ2-5	TGCGCCAGCAGTCACCCCGACAGGGGGACAGGAGCGACCCAGTACTTC	CASSHPDRGTGATQYF
-	TRBD2	TRBV4-1	TRBJ2-1	TGCGCCAGCAGCCAAGTTCCCGTAGGGCTAGCGGGCTCCTACAATGAGCAGTTCTTC	CASSQVPVGLAGSYNEQFF
-	-	TRBV4-1	TRBJ1-1	TGCGCCAGCAGCTCGGGACTTCCTTTGGGTCGAGGTGAAGCTTTCTTT	CASSSGLPLGRGEAFF
-	TRBD2	TRBV5-1	TRBJ2-7	TGCGCCAGCAAGCTGAGTAGCGGGAGCTACGAGCAGTACTTC	CASKLSSGSYEQYF
-	TRBD2	TRBV18	TRBJ2-3	TGTGCCAGCTCACCCACTAGCGGGAGATTGACAGATACGCAGTATTTT	CASSPTSGRLTDTQYF
-	TRBD1	TRBV5-5	TRBJ2-7	TGTGCCAGCAGCTCCTGGACAGGGGTCGAGCAGTACTTC	CASSSWTGVEQYF
once	TRBD1	TRBV19	TRBJ2-7	TGTGCCAGTAACCCCGGGACAGGATACGAGCAGTACTTC	CASNPGTGYEQYF
-	TRBD1	TRBV25-1	TRBJ1-1	TGTGCCAGCACGCCTGAGACAGGGGCGGGCACTGAAGCTTTCTTT	CASTPETGAGTEAFF
-	-	TRBV5-1	TRBJ2-3	TGCGCCAGTACGACTAGTGGTCTGTCTTCAGATACGCAGTATTTT	CASTTSGLSSDTQYF
-	-	TRBV9	TRBJ1-6	TGTGCCAGCAGCCCCCTGTCCTACAGCTCCTATAATTCACCCCTCCACTTT	CASSPLSYSSYNSPLHF
few	-	TRBV5-1	TRBJ2-7	TGCGCCAGCAGCTTGGTTGGGCGGGCGAGCTCCTACGAGCAGTACTTC	CASSLVGRASSYEQYF
-	-	TRBV11-2	TRBJ2-5	TGTGCCAGCAGGGCAGGGGATTTGACCCAGTACTTC	CASRAGDLTQYF
-	TRBD2	TRBV2	TRBJ2-7	TGTGCCACCAAGCATGGGTCATCAAGCGGGAGGGCTTTCTACGAGCAGTACTTC	CATKHGSSSGRAFYEQYF
-	TRBD2	TRBV19	TRBJ2-1	TGTGCCAGTAGTATAACCGGGACTAACTACAATGAGCAGTTCTTC	CASSITGTNYNEQFF
-	-	TRBV7-4	TRBJ1-5	TGTGCCAGCAGCTTAAAGTTAGGGGGAGGCAATCAGCCCCAGCATTTT	CASSLKLGGGNQPQHF
-	TRBD2	TRBV30	TRBJ2-7	TGTGCCTGGAGGTCGGGGGGGTTCTACGAGCAGTACTTC	CAWRSGGFYEQYF
-	TRBD1	TRBV5-4	TRBJ1-2	TGTGCCAGCAGCTCGAGTACATGGGGACAGGGGGGCTCAAACTATGGCTACACCTTC	CASSSSTWGQGGSNYGYTF
once	-	TRBV6-4	TRBJ2-1	TGTGCCAGCAGTGACTTGAAAGCGGGCTCCTACAATGAGCAGTTCTTC	CASSDLKAGSYNEQFF
-	TRBD1	TRBV7-2	TRBJ2-3	TGTGCCAGCAGCTTAGTTGGGACAGGGATCTCAGATACGCAGTATTTT	CASSLVGTGISDTQYF
-	TRBD1	TRBV27	TRBJ2-3	TGTGCCAGCAGCCAATTCAGGGGGCGAAGGGATACGCAGTATTTT	CASSQFRGRRDTQYF
-	TRBD1	TRBV30	TRBJ1-2	TGTGCCTGGAGTATTGGGACAGGGACTAAAAACTATGGCTACACCTTC	CAWSIGTGTKNYGYTF
-	-	TRBV4-1	TRBJ2-4	TGCGCCAGCAGCCAAGCAGTCCAGGGGAACATTCAGTACTTC	CASSQAVQGNIQYF
-	-	TRBV19	TRBJ1-1	TGTGCCAGTACCCGAGGTATGAGCCTCATGAACACTGAAGCTTTCTTT	CASTRGMSLMNTEAFF
-	-	TRBV18	TRBJ1-1	TGTGCCAGCTCACCGCTAAACACTGAAGCTTTCTTT	CASSPLNTEAFF
-	-	TRBV3-1/TRBV3-2	TRBJ2-5	TGTGCCAGCAGCCAACAGGGGCCCTCGTACTTC	CASSQQGPSYF
once	-	TRBV5-4	TRBJ1-4	TGTGCCAGCAGCTTGGACCACGGAGGCGAAAAACTGTTTTTT	CASSLDHGGEKLFF
-	-	TRBV30	TRBJ2-3	TGTGCCTGGAGTGGTCATGCGGCAGATACGCAGTATTTT	CAWSGHAADTQYF